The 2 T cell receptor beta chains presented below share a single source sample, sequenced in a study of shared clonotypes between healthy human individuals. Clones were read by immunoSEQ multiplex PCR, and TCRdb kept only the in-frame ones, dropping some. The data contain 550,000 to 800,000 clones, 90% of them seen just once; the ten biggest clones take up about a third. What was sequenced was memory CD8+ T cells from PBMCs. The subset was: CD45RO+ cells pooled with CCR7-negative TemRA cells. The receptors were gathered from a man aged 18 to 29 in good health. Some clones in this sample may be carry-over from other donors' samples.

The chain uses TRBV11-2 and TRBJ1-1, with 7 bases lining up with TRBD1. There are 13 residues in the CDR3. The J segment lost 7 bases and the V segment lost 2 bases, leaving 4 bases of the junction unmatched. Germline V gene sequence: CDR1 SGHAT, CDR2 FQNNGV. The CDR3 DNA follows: TGTGCCAGCAGCTTATTACAGGGGAATGAAGCTTTCTTT. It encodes CASSLLQGNEAFF.

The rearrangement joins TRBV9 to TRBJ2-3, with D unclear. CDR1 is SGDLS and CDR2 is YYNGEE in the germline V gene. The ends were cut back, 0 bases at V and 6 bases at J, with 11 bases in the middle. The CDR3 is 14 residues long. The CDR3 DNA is TGTGCCAGCAGCGTAGTATCTGAGTGGGATACGCAGTATTTT. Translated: CASSVVSEWDTQYF.